Sequencing of this T cell receptor beta chain was carried out in a study of control samples from healthy donors and cancer patients. Here immunoSEQ multiplex PCR was the method, and the copy in TCRdb shows in-frame clones only, minus some. The repertoire has approximately 110,000 clones, approximately 90% of them found once; the top ten carry 4% to 5.5%. With V trimmed by 0 bases and J by 7 bases, 5 bases remained unmatched. Looked up from germline, CDR1 is SGDLS and CDR2 is YYNGEE. CDR3 length: 16 residues. The sequenced material came from blood. J is TRBJ2-2 and V is TRBV9; TRBD2 matches 11 bases. This receptor was taken from a human donor in good health. The donor label of this sample is uncertain. In DNA, the CDR3 is TGTGCCAGCAGCGTAGGACTAGCGGGGACCTACGGGGAGCTGTTTTTT. It yields the protein CASSVGLAGTYGELFF.